The TCR beta chain described here comes from a study of patients and donors after allogeneic stem cell transplantation. TCRdb processed the RT-PCR reads anew with MiXCR; each CDR3 protein has one entry. The repertoire holds 900,000 to 1,000,000 distinct CDR3 sequences, with about 20% as singletons. This clonotype appeared a few times. The junction had 6 bases not matched to a gene; V was cut back by 4 bases and J by 2 bases. Germline V gene lookup returns CDR1 KGHDR and CDR2 SFDVKD. There are 16 residues in the CDR3. This TCR was sampled from a human donor who was either an allogeneic HSCT recipient or a stem cell or donor lymphocyte infusion donor (not recorded which). It is not recorded whose cells these are; they may come from a transplant donor. The rearrangement uses TRBV24-1 and TRBJ2-2; 7 nucleotides match TRBD1. The sequenced sample was blood, either unsorted or a sorted T cell fraction (not recorded which). CDR3 in amino acids: CATSDPGQSNTGELFF. The CDR3 coding sequence is TGTGCCACCAGTGACCCGGGACAGAGTAACACCGGGGAGCTGTTTTTT.